A selection of T cell receptor beta chains follows, all from one sample in a study of CD8 T cells in ankylosing spondylitis. TCRdb redid the calling of the 5' RACE reads with MiXCR, one entry per CDR3 protein. There are roughly 250,000 distinct CDR3 sequences in the sample; about 10% occur only once, and 2.6% lies in the top ten. Specimen: blood, either unsorted or a sorted T cell fraction (not recorded which). The receptors originated from a male donor with ankylosing spondylitis or in good health (not recorded which). Each CDR3 is given without its conserved first and last residue. Each record gives: clone size, V gene, CDR3 protein. Clone size appears in some rows only: once, few, many, or a class for an expanded clone.

NA | TRBV21-1 | ASSKGLARLKGPPVKVGNTEAF
NA | TRBV7-9 | ASSPRKETQY
many | TRBV4-2 | ASSQDSGGSTDTQY
NA | TRBV5-6 | ASVNRVGEQF
many | TRBV5-6 | ASSPWNQPQH
NA | TRBV7-9 | ASTVTGLGTEAF
few | TRBV7-9 | ASRQGPPNNEQF
many | TRBV12-3/TRBV12-4 | ASSFFGGGGTEAF
NA | TRBV10-3 | AISVGFGAEAF
many | TRBV7-2 | ASSFREGQAF
many | TRBV12-3/TRBV12-4 | ASSLTPANYGYT
many | TRBV20-1 | SASSPLTSATDTQY
NA | TRBV5-1 | ASRPEGIGEQF
NA | TRBV29-1 | SALPKAAGGMGAGANVLT
NA | TRBV7-2 | ASSREGLYEQY
NA | TRBV3-1 | ACCHGIRASESNSPLH
many | TRBV7-2 | ASSLPLAGGSLDTQY
many | TRBV15 | ATSTRSSYNEQF
many | TRBV20-1 | SADRPGGTEAF
many | TRBV7-8 | ASSLAVMDSLFNYGYT
NA | TRBV10-2 | ASSEVGRANSPLH
NA | TRBV7-2 | ASSLAVVAGGPDTQY
many | TRBV10-3 | AISESGTGIEQY
NA | TRBV3-1 | ASSQDPADTQY
many | TRBV7-9 | ASSPGQGSEKLF
few | TRBV3-1 | ASSQVGRNQPQH
many | TRBV29-1 | SVVLAGGQTDTQY
many | TRBV5-1 | ASSFGRDVVADTQY
NA | TRBV20-1 | SAPPGTGAGETQY
many | TRBV12-3/TRBV12-4 | ASSPGMRVLYGYT
many | TRBV29-1 | SVEGGGREF
many | TRBV20-1 | SARALTGVTGELF
few | TRBV10-3 | AISESPGGSEAF
many | TRBV10-3 | AISPDREETQY
NA | TRBV7-2 | ASSRWGDLEAF
many | TRBV7-9 | ASSLNQETQY
NA | TRBV12-3/TRBV12-4 | ASSYGGGSGGEQF
many | TRBV6-2/TRBV6-3 | ASSYLQGGTTGELF
many | TRBV20-1 | SAGQGGYGYT
many | TRBV20-1 | SVSQGSNQPQH
many | TRBV9 | ASSRGPSYYEQY
NA | TRBV30 | ASFFPGQSYYGYT
many | TRBV19 | ASGAQSYNEQF
many | TRBV29-1 | SVEAGTGTGELF
many | TRBV10-3 | AAVRDRSTDTQY
many | TRBV6-1 | ASRLWGAKNEQY
many | TRBV5-1 | ASSEDRAADNEQF
NA | TRBV29-1 | SVEDGGRGYGYT
many | TRBV5-6 | ASSSDRVYTDTQY
many | TRBV6-6 | ATLPQGGYGYT
many | TRBV6-5 | ASSYPDRVEKLF
many | TRBV7-7 | ASSLSRSNEQF
many | TRBV5-1 | ASSIKEQGASGELF
many | TRBV6-1 | ASTLSRSTDTQY
many | TRBV7-2 | ASSLNSGQIYGYT
many | TRBV6-5 | ASSYSKKLGYGATDTQY
few | TRBV7-9 | ASSSHTDIPEAF
many | TRBV15 | ATSRDRGGASVKLF
many | TRBV27 | ASSPGTSSSYNEQF